The next 8 T cell receptor beta chains were all read from a single sample in a study of T cells in tumors after PD-1 blockade. Assay: immunoSEQ multiplex PCR; the TCRdb copy retains only in-frame clones and omits some. Of roughly 50,000 clones detected, 75% to 80% appear once; the ten largest clones hold approximately 16%. The material sequenced was PBMCs, taken before anti-PD-1 treatment. Receptors originate from a human donor with basal cell carcinoma.

The rearrangement joins TRBV5-1 to TRBJ2-7; D perhaps matches TRBD1 (5 bases). The CDR3 has 13 amino acids. Germline lookup yields CDR1 SGHRS and CDR2 YFSETQ. The V gene lost 4 bases and the J gene lost 2 bases, with 10 bases spanning the gap. The CDR3 sequence is CASSGKGTYEQYF. DNA for the CDR3: TGCGCCAGCAGCGGGAAGGGGACCTACGAGCAGTACTTC.

This sequence joins TRBV5-5 and TRBJ2-3; D is ambiguous. V was trimmed by 0 bases and J by 1 base, leaving 12 bases between them. From germline, CDR1 is SGHKS and CDR2 YYEKEE (reference sequence). This CDR3 contains 16 residues. CDR3 region: CASSLATLGGTDTQYF. In nucleotides, the CDR3 is TGTGCCAGCAGCTTGGCAACACTTGGAGGCACAGATACGCAGTATTTT.

The chain has TRBV7-9 and TRBJ1-2; D possibly corresponds to TRBD1 (5 bases). V was pared by 5 bases and J by 7 bases, with 11 bases between. The CDR3 consists of 12 residues. The germline gives CDR1 SEHNR, CDR2 FQNEAQ (reference sequence). CDR3 region: CASSRGEAGYTF. The CDR3 region has the DNA TGTGCCAGCAGCAGGGGCGAGGCTGGCTACACCTTC.

The chain couples TRBV29-1 to TRBJ2-4; TRBD2 aligns across 11 bases. This CDR3 is 19 amino acids long. V was clipped by 5 bases and J by 8 bases; unmatched bases: 23. Looked up from germline, CDR1 is SQVTM and CDR2 is ANQGSEA. CDR3 sequence: CSVLHRVVVLAGALDIQYF. The DNA of the CDR3 is TGCAGCGTTCTACACAGGGTTGTAGTACTAGCGGGAGCATTGGACATTCAGTACTTC.

The chain combines TRBV7-9 with TRBJ2-1; perhaps TRBD2 as D (6 bases). Per the germline V gene, CDR1 is SEHNR and CDR2 is FQNEAQ (reference sequence). V was cut by 1 base and J by 7 bases, with 11 bases left in between. The CDR3 is 14 amino acids. The CDR3, as DNA: TGTGCCAGCAGCTTAGAAGACCTAGCGAATGAGCAGTTCTTC. Amino acid sequence: CASSLEDLANEQFF.

This sequence joins TRBV13 and TRBJ1-2; 8 bases line up with TRBD1. The ends lost 5 bases at V and 4 bases at J; junction bases unmatched: 9. Looked up from germline, CDR1 is PRHDT and CDR2 is FYEKMQ (reference sequence). The CDR3 has 15 residues. Here the CDR3 reads CASSPNGQGAYGYTF. The CDR3 nucleotides read TGTGCCAGCAGCCCAAACGGACAGGGTGCCTATGGCTACACCTTC. Combining the CDR3 with reference TRBV13 and TRBJ1-2 gives the whole variable domain AAGVIQSPRHLIKEKRETATLKCYPIPRHDTVYWYQQGPGQDPQFLISFYEKMQSDKGSIPDRFSAQQFSDYHSELNMSSLELGDSALYFCASSPNGQGAYGYTFGSGTRLTVV.

This clone was seen once. The V and J genes are TRBV2 and TRBJ2-5; D unresolved. Trimming shortened V by 2 bases and J by 4 bases, and 8 bases separated the two germline ends. CDR1 SNHLY and CDR2 FYNNEI come from the germline V gene. The CDR3 runs to 13 residues. The CDR3 region is CASSEPLGETQYF. The DNA of the CDR3 is TGTGCCAGCAGTGAACCGCTTGGAGAGACCCAGTACTTC.

The chain recombines TRBV28 with TRBJ2-1; no firm D call. The CDR3 length is 13 residues. V was cut by 5 bases and J by 9 bases, with 14 bases left in between. Germline-derived CDR1 and CDR2 are MDHEN and SYDVKM. CDR3: CASSHQTYSEQFF. For the CDR3, the DNA is TGTGCCAGCAGTCATCAAACCTATAGTGAGCAGTTCTTC.